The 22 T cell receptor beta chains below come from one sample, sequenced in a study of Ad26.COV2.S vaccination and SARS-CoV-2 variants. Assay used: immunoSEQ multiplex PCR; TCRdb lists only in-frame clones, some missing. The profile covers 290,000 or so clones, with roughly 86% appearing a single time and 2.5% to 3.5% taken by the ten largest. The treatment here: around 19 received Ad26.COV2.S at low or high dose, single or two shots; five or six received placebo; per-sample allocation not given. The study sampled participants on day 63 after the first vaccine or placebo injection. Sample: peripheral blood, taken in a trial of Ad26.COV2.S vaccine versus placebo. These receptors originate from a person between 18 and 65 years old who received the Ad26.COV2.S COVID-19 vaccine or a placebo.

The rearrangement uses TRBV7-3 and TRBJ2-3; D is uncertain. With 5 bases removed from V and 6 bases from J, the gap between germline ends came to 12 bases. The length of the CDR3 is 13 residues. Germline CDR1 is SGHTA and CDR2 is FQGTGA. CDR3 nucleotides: TGTGCCAGCAGCCTTATACACTCCGATACGCAGTATTTT. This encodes CASSLIHSDTQYF.

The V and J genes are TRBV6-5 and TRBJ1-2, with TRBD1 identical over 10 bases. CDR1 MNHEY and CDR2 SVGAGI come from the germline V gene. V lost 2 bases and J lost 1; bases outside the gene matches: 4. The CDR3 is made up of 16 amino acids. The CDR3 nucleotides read TGTGCCAGCAGTTACAGGGACAGGGGCTTTAACTATGGCTACACCTTC. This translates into CASSYRDRGFNYGYTF.

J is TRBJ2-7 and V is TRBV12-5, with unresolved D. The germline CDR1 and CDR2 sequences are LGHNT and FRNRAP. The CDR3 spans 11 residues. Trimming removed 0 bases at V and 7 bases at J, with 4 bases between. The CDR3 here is CASGLVREQYF. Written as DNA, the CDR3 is TGTGCTAGTGGTTTGGTCCGGGAGCAGTACTTC. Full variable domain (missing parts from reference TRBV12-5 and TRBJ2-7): DARVTQTPRHKVTEMGQEVTMRCQPILGHNTVFWYRQTMMQGLELLAYFRNRAPLDDSGMPKDRFSAEMPDATLATLKIQPSEPRDSAVYFCASGLVREQYFGPGTRLTVT.

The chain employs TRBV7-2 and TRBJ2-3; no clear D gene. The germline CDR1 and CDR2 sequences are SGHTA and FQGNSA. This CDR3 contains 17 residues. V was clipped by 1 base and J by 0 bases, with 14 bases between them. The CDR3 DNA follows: TGTGCCAGCAGCTTAGGGGTTACAGAGACCAGCACAGATACGCAGTATTTT. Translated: CASSLGVTETSTDTQYF.

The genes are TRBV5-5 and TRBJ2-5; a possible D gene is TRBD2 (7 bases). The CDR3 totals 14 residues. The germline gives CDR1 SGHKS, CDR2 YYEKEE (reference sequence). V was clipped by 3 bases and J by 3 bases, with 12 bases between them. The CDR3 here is CASSWGGSEETQYF. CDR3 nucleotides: TGTGCCAGCAGCTGGGGGGGCAGTGAAGAGACCCAGTACTTC.

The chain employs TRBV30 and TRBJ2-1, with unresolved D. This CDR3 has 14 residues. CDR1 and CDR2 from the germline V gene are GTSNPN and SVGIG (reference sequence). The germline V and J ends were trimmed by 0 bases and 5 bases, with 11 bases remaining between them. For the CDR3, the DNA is TGTGCCTGGAGTGTTGGTCAGGTGAACAATGAGCAGTTCTTC. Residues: CAWSVGQVNNEQFF.

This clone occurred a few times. In nucleotides, the CDR3 is TGTGCCAGCAGCGTAACTAGCGGGGGGGCCTACGAGCAGTACTTC. Translation: CASSVTSGGAYEQYF. The V call is TRBV6-5, the J call TRBJ2-7, with TRBD2 identical over 13 bases. The CDR3 spans 15 residues. Germline-derived CDR1 and CDR2 are MNHEY and SVGAGI. With V trimmed by 6 bases and J by 2 bases, 4 bases remained unmatched.

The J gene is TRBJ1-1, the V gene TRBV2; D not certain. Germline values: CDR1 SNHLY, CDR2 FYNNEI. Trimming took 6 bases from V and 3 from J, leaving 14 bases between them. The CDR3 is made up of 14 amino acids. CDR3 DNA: TGTGCCAGCAGGTACCAGGTTGTGGACACTGAAGCTTTCTTT. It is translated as CASRYQVVDTEAFF.

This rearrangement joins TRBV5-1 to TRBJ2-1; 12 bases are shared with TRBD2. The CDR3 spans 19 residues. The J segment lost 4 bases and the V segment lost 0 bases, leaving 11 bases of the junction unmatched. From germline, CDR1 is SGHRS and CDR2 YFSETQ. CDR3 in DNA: TGCGCCAGCAGCTTGGGTTCTAGCGGGAGGGCCCAGATATACAATGAGCAGTTCTTC. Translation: CASSLGSSGRAQIYNEQFF.

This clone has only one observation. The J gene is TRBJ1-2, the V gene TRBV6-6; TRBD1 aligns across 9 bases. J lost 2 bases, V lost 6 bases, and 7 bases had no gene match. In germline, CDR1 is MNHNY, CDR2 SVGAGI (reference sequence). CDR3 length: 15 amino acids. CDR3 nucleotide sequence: TGTGCCAGCAGGGACAGGGGCACCACCAACTATGGCTACACCTTC. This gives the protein CASRDRGTTNYGYTF.

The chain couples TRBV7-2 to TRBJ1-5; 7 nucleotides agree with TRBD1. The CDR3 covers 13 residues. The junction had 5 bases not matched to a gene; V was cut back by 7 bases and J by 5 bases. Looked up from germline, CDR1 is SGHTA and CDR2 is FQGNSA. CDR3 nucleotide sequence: TGTGCCAGCACCCACGACAGGGATCAGCCCCAGCATTTT. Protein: CASTHDRDQPQHF.

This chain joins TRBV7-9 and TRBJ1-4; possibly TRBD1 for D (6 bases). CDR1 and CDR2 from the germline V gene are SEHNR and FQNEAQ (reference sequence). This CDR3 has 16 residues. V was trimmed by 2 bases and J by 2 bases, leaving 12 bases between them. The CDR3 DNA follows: TGTGCCAGCAGCTTATCATCAACAGGGACTAATGAAAAACTGTTTTTT. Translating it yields CASSLSSTGTNEKLFF.

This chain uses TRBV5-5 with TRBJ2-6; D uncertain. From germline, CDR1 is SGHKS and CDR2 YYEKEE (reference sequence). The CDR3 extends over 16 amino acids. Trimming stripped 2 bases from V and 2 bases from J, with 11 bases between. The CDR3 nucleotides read TGTGCCAGCAGCTTTGATCCCAGGACTGGGGCCAACGTCCTGACTTTC. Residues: CASSFDPRTGANVLTF.

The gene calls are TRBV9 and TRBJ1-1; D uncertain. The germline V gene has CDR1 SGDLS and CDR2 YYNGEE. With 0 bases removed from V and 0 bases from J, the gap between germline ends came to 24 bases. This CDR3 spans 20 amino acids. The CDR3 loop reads CASSVEGGRVGTAMNTEAFF. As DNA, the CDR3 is TGTGCCAGCAGCGTAGAGGGCGGGAGAGTTGGCACTGCAATGAACACTGAAGCTTTCTTT.

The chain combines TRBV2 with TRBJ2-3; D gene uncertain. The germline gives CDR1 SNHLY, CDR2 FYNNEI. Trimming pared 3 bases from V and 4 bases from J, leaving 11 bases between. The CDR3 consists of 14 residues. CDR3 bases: TGTGCCAGCAGTGACCCCAACCGCGCAGATACGCAGTATTTT. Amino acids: CASSDPNRADTQYF.

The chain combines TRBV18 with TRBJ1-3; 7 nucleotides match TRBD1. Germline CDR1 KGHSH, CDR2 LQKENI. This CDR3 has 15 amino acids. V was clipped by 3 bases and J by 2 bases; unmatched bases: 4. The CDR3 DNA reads TGTGCCAGCTCACCCTCGACAGGGCCTGGAAACACCATATATTTT. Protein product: CASSPSTGPGNTIYF. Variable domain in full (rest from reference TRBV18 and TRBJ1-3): NAGVMQNPRHLVRRRGQEARLRCSPMKGHSHVYWYRQLPEEGLKFMVYLQKENIIDESGMPKERFSAEFPKEGPSILRIQQVVRGDSAAYFCASSPSTGPGNTIYFGEGSWLTVV.

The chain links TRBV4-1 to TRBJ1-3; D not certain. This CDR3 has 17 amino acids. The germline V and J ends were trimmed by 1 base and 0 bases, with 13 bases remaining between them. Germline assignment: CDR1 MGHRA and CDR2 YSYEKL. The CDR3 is CASSQAPWSGSGNTIYF. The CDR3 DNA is TGCGCCAGCAGCCAAGCTCCCTGGTCGGGCTCTGGAAACACCATATATTTT.

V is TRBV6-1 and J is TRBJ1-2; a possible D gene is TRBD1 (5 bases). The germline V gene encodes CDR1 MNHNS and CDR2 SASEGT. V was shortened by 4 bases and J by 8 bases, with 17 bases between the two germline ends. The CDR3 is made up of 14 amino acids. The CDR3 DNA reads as TGTGCCAGCAGTGGAGCAGGGTTAGGAAGCGGCTACACCTTC. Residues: CASSGAGLGSGYTF.

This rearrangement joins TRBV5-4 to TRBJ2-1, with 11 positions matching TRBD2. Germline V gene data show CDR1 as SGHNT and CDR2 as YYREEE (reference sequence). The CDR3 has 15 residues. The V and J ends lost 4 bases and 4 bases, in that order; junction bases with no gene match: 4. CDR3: CASSRLAGRYNEQFF. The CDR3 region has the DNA TGTGCCAGCAGCAGACTAGCGGGGCGTTACAATGAGCAGTTCTTC.

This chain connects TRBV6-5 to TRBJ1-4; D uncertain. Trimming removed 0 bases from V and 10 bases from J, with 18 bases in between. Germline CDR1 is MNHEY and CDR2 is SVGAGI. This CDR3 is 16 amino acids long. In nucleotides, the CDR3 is TGTGCCAGCAGTTACTCGAGTGGGCCGCAGTATCGAAAACTGTTTTTT. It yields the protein CASSYSSGPQYRKLFF.

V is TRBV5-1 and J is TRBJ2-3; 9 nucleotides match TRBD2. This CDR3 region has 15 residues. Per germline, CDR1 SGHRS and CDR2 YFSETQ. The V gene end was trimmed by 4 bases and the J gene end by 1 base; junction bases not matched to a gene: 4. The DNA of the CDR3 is TGCGCCAGCAGCGGGGGACTAGCTGGCACAGATACGCAGTATTTT. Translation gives CASSGGLAGTDTQYF. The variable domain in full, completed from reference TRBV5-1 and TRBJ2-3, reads KAGVTQTPRYLIKTRGQQVTLSCSPISGHRSVSWYQQTPGQGLQFLFEYFSETQRNKGNFPGRFSGRQFSNSRSEMNVSTLELGDSALYLCASSGGLAGTDTQYFGPGTRLTVL.

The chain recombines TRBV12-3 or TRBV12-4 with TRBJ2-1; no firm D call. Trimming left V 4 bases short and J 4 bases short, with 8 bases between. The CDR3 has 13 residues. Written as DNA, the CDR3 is TGTGCCAGCAGTTATGGTGGGTACAATGAGCAGTTCTTC. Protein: CASSYGGYNEQFF.